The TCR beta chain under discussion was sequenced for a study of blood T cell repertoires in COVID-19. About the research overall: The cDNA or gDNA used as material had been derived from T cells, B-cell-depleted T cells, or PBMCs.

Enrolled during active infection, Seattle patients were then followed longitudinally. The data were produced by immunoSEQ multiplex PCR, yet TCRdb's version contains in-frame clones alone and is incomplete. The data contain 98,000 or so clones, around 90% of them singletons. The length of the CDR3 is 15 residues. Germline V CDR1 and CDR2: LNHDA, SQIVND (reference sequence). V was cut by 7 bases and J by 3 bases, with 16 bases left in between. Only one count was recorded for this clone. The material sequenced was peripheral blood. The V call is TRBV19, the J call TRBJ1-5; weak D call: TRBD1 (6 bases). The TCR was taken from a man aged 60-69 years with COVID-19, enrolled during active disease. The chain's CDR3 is CASTTSGQFNQPQHF. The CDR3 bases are TGTGCCAGTACTACCTCCGGACAGTTCAATCAGCCCCAGCATTTT.